The next 15 T cell receptor beta chains were all read from a single sample in a study of vaccination and CD4 T cells after COVID-19. CD4+ T cells that had been cultured provided DNA sequenced with the Oncomine TCR Beta short-read assay. TCRdb ran MiXCR on the PCR reads and lists one entry per CDR3 protein. The table lists some 21,000 distinct CDR3 sequences, around 60% of them singletons. These receptors are not linked to any known antigen. Documented treatment: roughly nine-day PBMC culture with coronavirus spike peptide pools or control peptides (ViraFEST assay). The sequences come from CD4+ T cells from blood, cultured in vitro, collected after SARS-CoV-2 vaccination. The source of these receptors is a human donor who received a COVID-19 vaccine.

The chain is built from TRBV7-9 and TRBJ2-6; D tentatively fits TRBD1 or TRBD2 (5 bases each). The V end lost 6 bases, the J end lost 4 bases, and 16 bases lay between the germline ends. The germline V gene has CDR1 SEHNR and CDR2 FQNEAQ (reference sequence). The CDR3 has 16 residues. The CDR3 DNA is TGTGCCAGCAGATCCGGGCCGGGGCGGGGGGCCAACGTCCTGACTTTC. This gives the protein CASRSGPGRGANVLTF.

The V call is TRBV5-6, the J call TRBJ2-1; D possibly uses TRBD1 or TRBD2 (5 bases each). Germline V gene sequence: CDR1 SGHDT, CDR2 YYEEEE. The CDR3 is made up of 17 amino acids. Trimming removed 0 bases from V and 0 bases from J, with 13 bases in between. CDR3 in DNA: TGTGCCAGCAGCTTGGCGTTTTGGGGGTTCTCCTACAATGAGCAGTTCTTC. This codes for CASSLAFWGFSYNEQFF.

This clonotype was seen just once. The CDR3: CASSGHETGINQPQHF. Written as DNA, the CDR3 is TGTGCCAGCAGCGGACACGAGACAGGGATCAATCAGCCCCAGCATTTT. This chain connects TRBV7-9 to TRBJ1-5; 7 nucleotides agree with TRBD1. V lost 5 bases, J lost 3 bases, and 10 bases stayed unmatched. CDR3 length: 16 amino acids. Germline V gives CDR1 SEHNR, CDR2 FQNEAQ (reference sequence).

DNA for the CDR3: TGCGCCAGCAGCTTGAGGGGGGAAGAGACCCAGTACTTC. Its protein is CASSLRGEETQYF. The chain combines TRBV5-1 with TRBJ2-5; D possibly uses TRBD1 or TRBD2 (6 bases each). CDR3 length: 13 amino acids. Trimming cost V 1 base and J 3 bases, with 7 bases left between them. Germline V lookup: CDR1 SGHRS, CDR2 YFSETQ.

This sequence joins TRBV5-1 and TRBJ1-1; D possibly corresponds to TRBD1 (6 bases). The V gene lost 4 bases and the J gene lost 4 bases, with 11 bases spanning the gap. This CDR3 is built from 13 residues. Germline loops: CDR1 SGHRS, CDR2 YFSETQ. CDR3 sequence reads: CASSKQGPTEAFF. The CDR3 region has the DNA TGCGCCAGCAGCAAACAGGGCCCCACTGAAGCTTTCTTT.

The chain recombines TRBV20-1 with TRBJ2-3; 9 positions match TRBD2. The germline CDR1 and CDR2 sequences are DFQATT and SNEGSKA (reference sequence). V was clipped by 1 base and J by 3 bases; unmatched bases: 5. This CDR3 region has 15 residues. In DNA form, the CDR3 reads TGCAGTGCTAGAGTCGGCGGGGGGGCGACAGATACGCAGTATTTT. This gives the protein CSARVGGGATDTQYF.

This clonotype was seen a handful of times. This chain links TRBV7-2 with TRBJ2-3; TRBD2 agrees at 8 bases. CDR3 length: 15 amino acids. Looked up from germline, CDR1 is SGHTA and CDR2 is FQGNSA. Trimming removed 5 bases from V and 1 base from J; junction bases left unmatched: 5. The CDR3 bases are TGTGCCAGCAGCCTGGGACTAGTGGGCACAGATACGCAGTATTTT. Translated, it gives CASSLGLVGTDTQYF.

The chain combines TRBV20-1 with TRBJ2-1, with 11 bases aligning to TRBD2. The CDR3 length is 14 residues. Looked up from germline, CDR1 is DFQATT and CDR2 is SNEGSKA (reference sequence). Trimming at V came to 0 bases and at J to 9 bases, leaving 4 bases not matched to a gene. The CDR3 here is CSARDLAGGVEQFF. Here the CDR3 DNA reads TGCAGTGCTAGAGATTTAGCGGGGGGGGTTGAGCAGTTCTTC.

This clonotype was recorded a few times. The chain couples TRBV6-1 to TRBJ1-4, with 8 positions matching TRBD1. Germline CDR1 is MNHNS and CDR2 is SASEGT. J gave up 8 bases and V 6 bases, and 11 bases lay outside the gene matches. The CDR3 sequence is 15 residues long. For the CDR3, the DNA is TGTGCCAGCAGGGGGACAGGAAACCAACTCGAAAAACTGTTTTTT. Its protein is CASRGTGNQLEKLFF.

The CDR3 is CASSIEGAGGLTEAFF. Written as DNA, the CDR3 is TGTGCCAGTAGTATAGAGGGGGCAGGGGGGCTCACTGAAGCTTTCTTT. This chain links TRBV19 with TRBJ1-1; 7 bases are a match to TRBD1. CDR1 and CDR2 (germline): LNHDA, SQIVND (reference sequence). V was clipped by 0 bases and J by 4 bases; unmatched bases: 8. The CDR3 runs 16 residues.

The chain's CDR3 is CAISDPGEIQETQYF. The CDR3 coding sequence is TGTGCCATCAGTGACCCGGGGGAGATCCAAGAGACCCAGTACTTC. This chain uses TRBV10-3 with TRBJ2-5; D is perhaps TRBD2 (6 bases). This CDR3 region has 15 residues. Trimming removed 3 bases from V and 1 base from J, with 12 bases in between. Germline V gene data show CDR1 as ENHRY and CDR2 as SYGVKD.

In this sample, this clonotype turned up a few times. The chain recombines TRBV19 with TRBJ2-1, with a weak D call TRBD2 (6 bases). The CDR3 is 16 residues long. CDR1 LNHDA and CDR2 SQIVND come from the germline V gene (reference sequence). V lost 5 bases and J 7 bases, leaving 21 bases between the germline ends. CDR3 sequence: CASSVSLGGVRNEQFF. As DNA, the CDR3 is TGTGCCAGTAGTGTATCCCTTGGCGGGGTTAGGAATGAGCAGTTCTTC.

The V call is TRBV30, the J call TRBJ2-5; 7 positions match TRBD2. Looked up from germline, CDR1 is GTSNPN and CDR2 is SVGIG (reference sequence). The CDR3 extends over 13 amino acids. Trimming removed 7 bases from V and 4 bases from J; junction bases left unmatched: 9. The chain's CDR3 is CASRGERGETQYF. CDR3 sequence (DNA): TGTGCCTCCCGGGGGGAGAGGGGAGAGACCCAGTACTTC.

The V call is TRBV6-1, the J call TRBJ1-6; no clear D. With 2 bases removed from V and 2 bases from J, the gap between germline ends came to 19 bases. The CDR3 sequence is 19 residues long. Per the germline V gene, CDR1 is MNHNS and CDR2 is SASEGT. This CDR3 reads CASSESLWQRLTYNSPLHF. In DNA form, the CDR3 reads TGTGCCAGCAGTGAAAGTCTATGGCAGAGATTAACCTATAATTCACCCCTCCACTTT.

A few counts support this clonotype. The V and J genes are TRBV2 and TRBJ1-5; 8 bases are shared with TRBD1. The CDR3 totals 15 residues. CDR1 and CDR2 from the germline V gene are SNHLY and FYNNEI. J was trimmed by 3 bases and V by 5 bases; bases with no gene match: 6. CDR3 coding DNA: TGTGCCAGCAGTACGACAGGGGTGCTCAATCAGCCCCAGCATTTT. It is translated as CASSTTGVLNQPQHF.